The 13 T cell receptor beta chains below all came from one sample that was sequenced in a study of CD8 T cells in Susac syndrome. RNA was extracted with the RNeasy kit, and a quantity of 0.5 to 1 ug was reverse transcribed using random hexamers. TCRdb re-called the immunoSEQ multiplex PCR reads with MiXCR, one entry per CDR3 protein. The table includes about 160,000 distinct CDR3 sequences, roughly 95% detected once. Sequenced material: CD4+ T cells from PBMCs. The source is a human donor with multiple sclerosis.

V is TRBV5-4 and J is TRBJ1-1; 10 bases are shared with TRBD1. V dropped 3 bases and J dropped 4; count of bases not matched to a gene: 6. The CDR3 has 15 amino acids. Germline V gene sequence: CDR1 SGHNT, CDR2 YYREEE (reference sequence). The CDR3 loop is CASSSSRTGGTEAFF. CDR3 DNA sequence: TGTGCCAGCAGCTCTTCGAGGACAGGGGGCACTGAAGCTTTCTTT.

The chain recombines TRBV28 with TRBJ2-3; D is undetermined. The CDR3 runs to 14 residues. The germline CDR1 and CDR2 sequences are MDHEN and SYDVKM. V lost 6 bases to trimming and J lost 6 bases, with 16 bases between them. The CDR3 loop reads CASRLGPTRDTQYF. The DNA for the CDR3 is TGTGCCAGCAGACTTGGACCGACCAGGGATACGCAGTATTTT. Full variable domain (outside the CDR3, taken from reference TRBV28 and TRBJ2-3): DVKVTQSSRYLVKRTGEKVFLECVQDMDHENMFWYRQDPGLGLRLIYFSYDVKMKEKGDIPEGYSVSREKKERFSLILESASTNQTSMYLCASRLGPTRDTQYFGPGTRLTVL.

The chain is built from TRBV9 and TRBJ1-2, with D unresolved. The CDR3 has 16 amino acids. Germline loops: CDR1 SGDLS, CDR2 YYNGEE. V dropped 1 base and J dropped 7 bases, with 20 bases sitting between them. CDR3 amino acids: CASSVFTDLLNGGYTF. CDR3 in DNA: TGTGCCAGCAGCGTATTCACAGATCTCCTGAACGGTGGCTACACCTTC.

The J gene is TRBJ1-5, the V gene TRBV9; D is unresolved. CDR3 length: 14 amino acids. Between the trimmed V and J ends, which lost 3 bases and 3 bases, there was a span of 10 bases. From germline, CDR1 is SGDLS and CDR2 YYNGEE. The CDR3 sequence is CASSEGSSNQPQHF. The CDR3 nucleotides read TGTGCCAGCAGCGAAGGATCTTCCAATCAGCCCCAGCATTTT.

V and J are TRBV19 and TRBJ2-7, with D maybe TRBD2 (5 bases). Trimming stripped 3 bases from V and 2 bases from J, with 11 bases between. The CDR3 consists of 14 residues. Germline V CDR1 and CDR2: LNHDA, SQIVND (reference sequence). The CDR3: CASSIQPGTYEQYF. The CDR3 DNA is TGTGCCAGTAGTATTCAGCCCGGGACCTACGAGCAGTACTTC.

The DNA of the CDR3 is TGTGCCTGGAGTCTGACAGCAAATCAGCCCCAGCATTTT. This encodes CAWSLTANQPQHF. The chain joins TRBV30 to TRBJ1-5; a weak D match, TRBD1 (5 bases). Looked up from germline, CDR1 is GTSNPN and CDR2 is SVGIG (reference sequence). The CDR3 covers 13 residues. Trimming shortened V by 2 bases and J by 4 bases, and 9 bases separated the two germline ends. The variable domain in full, completed from reference TRBV30 and TRBJ1-5, reads SQTIHQWPATLVQPVGSPLSLECTVEGTSNPNLYWYRQAAGRGLQLLFYSVGIGQISSEVPQNLSASRPQDRQFILSSKKLLLSDSGFYLCAWSLTANQPQHFGDGTRLSIL.

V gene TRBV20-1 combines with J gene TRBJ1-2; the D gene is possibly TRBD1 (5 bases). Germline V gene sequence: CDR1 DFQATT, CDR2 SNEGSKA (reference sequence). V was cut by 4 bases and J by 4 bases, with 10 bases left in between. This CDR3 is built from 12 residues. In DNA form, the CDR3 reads TGCAGTGCTACTCAGGGCGGCTATGGCTACACCTTC. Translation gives CSATQGGYGYTF.

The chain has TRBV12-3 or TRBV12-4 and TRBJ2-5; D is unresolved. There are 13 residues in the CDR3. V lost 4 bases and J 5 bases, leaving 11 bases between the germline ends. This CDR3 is CASSSQVGETQYF. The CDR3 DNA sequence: TGTGCCAGCAGTTCCCAGGTCGGGGAGACCCAGTACTTC.

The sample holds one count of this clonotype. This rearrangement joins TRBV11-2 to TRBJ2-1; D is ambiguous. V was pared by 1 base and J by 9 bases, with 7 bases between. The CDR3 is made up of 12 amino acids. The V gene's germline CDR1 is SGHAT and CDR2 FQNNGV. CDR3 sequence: CASSLVAVEQFF. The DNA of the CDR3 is TGTGCCAGCAGCTTAGTGGCGGTTGAGCAGTTCTTC. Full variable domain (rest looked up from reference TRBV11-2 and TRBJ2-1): EAGVAQSPRYKIIEKRQSVAFWCNPISGHATLYWYQQILGQGPKLLIQFQNNGVVDDSQLPKDRFSAERLKGVDSTLKIQPAKLEDSAVYLCASSLVAVEQFFGPGTRLTVL.

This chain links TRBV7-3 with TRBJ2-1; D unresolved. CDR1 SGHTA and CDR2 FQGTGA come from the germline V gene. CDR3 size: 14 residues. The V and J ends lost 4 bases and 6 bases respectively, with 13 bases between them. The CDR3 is CASSSSVLANEQFF. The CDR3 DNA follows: TGTGCCAGCAGCTCATCCGTGTTAGCCAATGAGCAGTTCTTC.

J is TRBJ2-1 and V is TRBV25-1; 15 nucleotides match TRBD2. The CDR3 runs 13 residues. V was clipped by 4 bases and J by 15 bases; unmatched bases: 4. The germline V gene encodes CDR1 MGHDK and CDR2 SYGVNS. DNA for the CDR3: TGTGCCAGCAGTGGGACTAGCGGGAGGGCCTTGTTCTTC. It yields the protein CASSGTSGRALFF.

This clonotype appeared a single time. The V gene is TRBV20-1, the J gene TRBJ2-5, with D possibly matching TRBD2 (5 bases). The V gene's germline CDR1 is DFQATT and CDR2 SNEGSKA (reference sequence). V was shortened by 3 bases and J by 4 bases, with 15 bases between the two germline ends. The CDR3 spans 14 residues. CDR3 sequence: CSARVDGGRETQYF. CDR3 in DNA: TGCAGTGCTAGGGTAGACGGTGGGAGAGAGACCCAGTACTTC.

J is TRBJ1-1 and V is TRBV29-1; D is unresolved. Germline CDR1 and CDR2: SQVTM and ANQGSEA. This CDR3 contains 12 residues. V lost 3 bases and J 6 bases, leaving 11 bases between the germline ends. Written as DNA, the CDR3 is TGCAGCGTTGATAACGAAGGCCCTGAAGCTTTCTTT. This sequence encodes CSVDNEGPEAFF.